These 25 T cell receptor beta chains were all obtained from the same sample, sequenced in a study of T cells in Graves' hyperthyroidism and ophthalmopathy. RNA transcripts were the template for amplifying TCR beta CDR3 regions. The HTBI primer set was used in a first-round RT-PCR of the TCR CDR3. Using its own MiXCR run on the multiplex PCR reads, TCRdb lists one record per CDR3 protein. The repertoire holds some 460,000 distinct CDR3 sequences, with 15% to 18% as singletons. The sequenced sample consisted of blood. Every receptor here comes from a woman between 18 and 29 years old with Graves' hyperthyroidism.

This clonotype was detected many times. This sequence joins TRBV12-3 or TRBV12-4 and TRBJ1-5; 10 positions agree with TRBD1. This CDR3 comprises 15 residues. V lost 6 bases and J lost 4; bases outside the gene matches: 6. The CDR3 loop is CASSSWDRGNQPQHF. The CDR3 region has the DNA TGTGCCAGCAGCTCCTGGGACAGGGGTAATCAGCCCCAGCATTTT.

This clonotype was observed at least ten times. The V call is TRBV5-4, the J call TRBJ2-1, with TRBD1 identical over 8 bases. CDR1 and CDR2 (germline): SGHNT, YYREEE (reference sequence). Trimming at V came to 4 bases and at J to 12 bases, leaving 15 bases not matched to a gene. This CDR3 spans 15 amino acids. CDR3 protein: CASSPGGPSTMGQFF. CDR3 sequence (DNA): TGTGCCAGCAGCCCAGGGGGCCCCTCCACAATGGGGCAGTTCTTC.

This clonotype was detected ten times or more. The V call is TRBV6-2 or TRBV6-3, the J call TRBJ1-2; the D gene is possibly TRBD1 (6 bases). This CDR3 spans 15 amino acids. Looked up from germline, CDR1 is MNHEY and CDR2 is SVGEGT. V gave up 2 bases and J gave up 5 bases, with 15 bases separating them. In nucleotides, the CDR3 is TGTGCCAGCAGTTACATCCAGGGGACCGAATATGGCTACACCTTC. It encodes CASSYIQGTEYGYTF.

This clonotype was seen only a few times. The rearrangement links TRBV29-1 to TRBJ1-5; no firm D call. V dropped 7 bases and J dropped 4 bases, with 17 bases sitting between them. The CDR3 spans 14 residues. CDR1 and CDR2 from the germline V gene are SQVTM and ANQGSEA. The DNA for the CDR3 is TGCAGCGCGGTCGTGCAGGACGGGAATCAGCCCCAGCATTTT. Residues: CSAVVQDGNQPQHF.

This chain links TRBV20-1 with TRBJ1-5; D gene ambiguous. Germline V gene sequence: CDR1 DFQATT, CDR2 SNEGSKA (reference sequence). The V end lost 6 bases, the J end lost 1 base, and 13 bases lay between the germline ends. This CDR3 is built from 14 residues. The CDR3 reads CSASGPRSNQPQHF. The DNA of the CDR3 is TGCAGTGCCTCTGGACCTCGGAGCAATCAGCCCCAGCATTTT.

This chain links TRBV12-3 or TRBV12-4 with TRBJ2-7; 9 positions agree with TRBD1. Germline trimming cut 0 bases from V and 0 bases from J; bases unmatched to any gene: 3. The CDR3 length is 16 residues. The DNA of the CDR3 is TGTGCCAGCAGTTTAGCCGGGACAGGGACCTCCTACGAGCAGTACTTC. Its protein is CASSLAGTGTSYEQYF.

The chain joins TRBV6-6 to TRBJ2-6; D uncertain. Germline V gene lookup returns CDR1 MNHNY and CDR2 SVGAGI (reference sequence). The CDR3 runs to 17 residues. Trimming left V 2 bases short and J 0 bases short, with 11 bases between. The CDR3 coding sequence is TGTGCCAGCAGTTACACCGGACGGAGCTCTGGGGCCAACGTCCTGACTTTC. This encodes CASSYTGRSSGANVLTF.

This clonotype was counted at least ten times. This chain connects TRBV7-9 to TRBJ2-2; the D gene is possibly TRBD1 (5 bases). The CDR3 contains 15 residues. The V and J ends lost 5 bases and 0 bases respectively, with 10 bases between them. Germline assignment: CDR1 SEHNR and CDR2 FQNEAQ (reference sequence). The CDR3 nucleotides read TGTGCCAGCAGCCGACAGCCAACGAACACCGGGGAGCTGTTTTTT. Encoded protein: CASSRQPTNTGELFF.

This clonotype was found many times. This chain links TRBV11-2 with TRBJ1-2; a weak D match, TRBD1 (6 bases). This CDR3 has 14 amino acids. The germline gives CDR1 SGHAT, CDR2 FQNNGV. The V end lost 5 bases, the J end lost 5 bases, and 15 bases lay between the germline ends. CDR3 amino acids: CASSPGGGPYGYTF. Here the CDR3 DNA reads TGTGCCAGCAGCCCCGGGGGGGGCCCTTATGGCTACACCTTC.

The gene calls are TRBV18 and TRBJ2-2, with 7 bases aligning to TRBD1. CDR1 and CDR2 from the germline V gene are KGHSH and LQKENI. There are 16 residues in the CDR3. V dropped 3 bases and J dropped 1; count of bases not matched to a gene: 5. CDR3 bases: TGTGCCAGCTCACCCCGGGGACAGATGAACACCGGGGAGCTGTTTTTT. Translating gives CASSPRGQMNTGELFF.

This clonotype has only a few counts. The genes are TRBV4-2 and TRBJ2-5; D perhaps matches TRBD2 (5 bases). Germline loops: CDR1 LGHNA, CDR2 YNFKEQ. Trimming stripped 1 base from V and 4 bases from J, with 13 bases between. The CDR3 runs to 15 residues. CDR3 amino acids: CASSQASVGVETQYF. Written as DNA, the CDR3 is TGTGCCAGCAGCCAAGCTTCGGTCGGGGTAGAGACCCAGTACTTC.

This clonotype was detected many times. The chain is built from TRBV24-1 and TRBJ2-5, with D unclear. Trimming left V 2 bases short and J 2 bases short, with 8 bases between. Per germline, CDR1 KGHDR and CDR2 SFDVKD. The CDR3 loop spans 14 amino acids. The CDR3, as DNA: TGTGCCACCAGTGATTCCCCAGCTCAAGAGACCCAGTACTTC. Residues: CATSDSPAQETQYF.

This clonotype was counted at least ten times. V usage is TRBV5-1 and J usage is TRBJ1-2; the D is unclear. Deletions cut 2 bases from V and 7 bases from J, with 18 bases between. Germline CDR1 and CDR2: SGHRS and YFSETQ. The CDR3 is made up of 15 amino acids. The CDR3 DNA is TGCGCCAGCAGCTTCTCGGCAGACAATTCTGTTGGCTACACCTTC. Protein: CASSFSADNSVGYTF.

This clonotype showed up many times. The V and J genes are TRBV20-1 and TRBJ1-2; D remains ambiguous. CDR3 size: 16 residues. Looked up from germline, CDR1 is DFQATT and CDR2 is SNEGSKA (reference sequence). Between the trimmed V and J ends, which lost 3 bases and 4 bases, there was a span of 21 bases. The CDR3 nucleotides read TGCAGTGCTAGGGGAGAGGTTTACAGCAGAACCTATGGCTACACCTTC. Its translation: CSARGEVYSRTYGYTF.

This clonotype was seen ten or more times. This chain uses TRBV3-1 with TRBJ2-3; D gene ambiguous. Germline V gene sequence: CDR1 LGHDT, CDR2 YNNKEL (reference sequence). The germline V and J ends were trimmed by 4 bases and 2 bases, with 10 bases remaining between them. The CDR3 has 14 amino acids. The CDR3 is CASSPQGNTDTQYF. The CDR3 bases are TGTGCCAGCAGCCCCCAAGGGAACACAGATACGCAGTATTTT.

This clonotype was recorded at least ten times. The rearrangement uses TRBV20-1 and TRBJ1-1; weak D call: TRBD1 (6 bases). Germline V gene lookup returns CDR1 DFQATT and CDR2 SNEGSKA (reference sequence). The CDR3 spans 16 residues. Trimming shortened V by 4 bases and J by 1 base, and 19 bases separated the two germline ends. In DNA, the CDR3 is TGCAGTGCTATCTCTCGGGACAAGGGACAGAACACTGAAGCTTTCTTT. It encodes CSAISRDKGQNTEAFF.

Here the CDR3 reads CASSLVRTGPNTGELFF. The CDR3 nucleotides are TGTGCCAGCAGCTTAGTCCGGACAGGTCCGAACACCGGGGAGCTGTTTTTT. V and J are TRBV11-2 and TRBJ2-2, with TRBD1 matching 7 bases. This CDR3 comprises 17 residues. The J segment lost 0 bases and the V segment lost 1 base, leaving 5 bases of the junction unmatched. Germline V gene data show CDR1 as SGHAT and CDR2 as FQNNGV. The variable domain in full, with the rest retrieved from reference TRBV11-2 and TRBJ2-2, is EAGVAQSPRYKIIEKRQSVAFWCNPISGHATLYWYQQILGQGPKLLIQFQNNGVVDDSQLPKDRFSAERLKGVDSTLKIQPAKLEDSAVYLCASSLVRTGPNTGELFFGEGSRLTVL.

This chain uses TRBV5-1 with TRBJ2-6, with D perhaps assigned TRBD1 or TRBD2 (5 bases each). This CDR3 has 17 residues. V lost 0 bases and J lost 3, with 13 bases in between. Germline CDR1 SGHRS, CDR2 YFSETQ. The CDR3 spells CASSLDGLGVGANVLTF. CDR3 bases: TGCGCCAGCAGCTTGGACGGGTTGGGGGTTGGGGCCAACGTCCTGACTTTC.

This clonotype was counted a few times. The chain is built from TRBV29-1 and TRBJ2-4, with D possibly being TRBD1 (6 bases). The CDR3 covers 13 residues. V lost 5 bases and J 8 bases, leaving 16 bases between the germline ends. Germline assignment: CDR1 SQVTM and CDR2 ANQGSEA. The CDR3 spells CSVFSGDLDIQYF. The DNA for the CDR3 is TGCAGCGTTTTCTCAGGGGATCTAGACATTCAGTACTTC.

This clonotype was counted ten times or more. The chain carries TRBV7-2 and TRBJ2-5; D is perhaps TRBD2 (6 bases). Germline lookup yields CDR1 SGHTA and CDR2 FQGNSA. The V gene lost 2 bases and the J gene lost 2 bases, with 21 bases spanning the gap. The CDR3 loop spans 18 amino acids. The CDR3 sequence: CASSLTLATRSFQETQYF. As DNA, the CDR3 is TGTGCCAGCAGCTTAACCCTAGCGACCCGTTCCTTTCAAGAGACCCAGTACTTC.

The gene calls are TRBV7-8 and TRBJ1-1, with D perhaps TRBD1 (5 bases). Germline V gene lookup returns CDR1 SGHVS and CDR2 FQNEAQ. The CDR3 sequence is 13 residues long. The ends were cut back, 6 bases at V and 7 bases at J, with 15 bases in the middle. CDR3 residues: CASRYQRGGEAFF. The CDR3 DNA is TGTGCCAGCAGATATCAACGGGGGGGTGAAGCTTTCTTT.

This clonotype was recorded many times. V gene TRBV7-9 combines with J gene TRBJ1-2; 9 positions agree with TRBD1. The CDR3 totals 17 residues. Germline assignment: CDR1 SEHNR and CDR2 FQNEAQ (reference sequence). With V trimmed by 1 base and J by 6 bases, 12 bases remained unmatched. Here the CDR3 DNA reads TGTGCCAGCAGCTTAGGACGACTCCGGGACAGGGACCATGGCTACACCTTC. It specifies CASSLGRLRDRDHGYTF. Using reference TRBV7-9 and TRBJ1-2 for the parts outside the CDR3, the full variable domain is DTGVSQNPRHKITKRGQNVTFRCDPISEHNRLYWYRQTLGQGPEFLTYFQNEAQLEKSRLLSDRFSAERPKGSFSTLEIQRTEQGDSAMYLCASSLGRLRDRDHGYTFGSGTRLTVV.

This clonotype was counted a few times. The gene calls are TRBV7-9 and TRBJ1-4; D might be TRBD1 (5 bases). CDR1 and CDR2 from the germline V gene are SEHNR and FQNEAQ (reference sequence). Trimming removed 3 bases at V and 7 bases at J, with 12 bases between. The CDR3 length is 14 residues. The CDR3: CASSLGLTAEKLFF. The CDR3 bases are TGTGCCAGCAGCTTGGGACTAACGGCTGAAAAACTGTTTTTT.

This clonotype was seen at least ten times. The chain uses TRBV3-1 and TRBJ2-1, with D possibly called TRBD1 or TRBD2 (5 bases each). Trimming stripped 0 bases from V and 9 bases from J, with 12 bases between. The CDR3 has 14 residues. The V gene's germline CDR1 is LGHDT and CDR2 YNNKEL (reference sequence). The CDR3 nucleotides read TGTGCCAGCAGCCAAGAGGGGGTCGGTGGTGAGCAGTTCTTC. It specifies CASSQEGVGGEQFF.

The J gene is TRBJ1-4, the V gene TRBV14; D ambiguous. Trimming removed 1 base at V and 7 bases at J, with 13 bases between. Germline V gene lookup returns CDR1 SGHDN and CDR2 FVKESK. This CDR3 spans 15 amino acids. CDR3 residues: CASSQARLSGEKLFF. The CDR3 DNA reads as TGTGCCAGCAGCCAAGCAAGGCTAAGCGGTGAAAAACTGTTTTTT.